This T cell receptor beta chain was identified during a study of radiotherapy plus CTLA-4 blockade in lung cancer. Whole-study context: Patients showed objective responses in 15% to 20% of cases and disease control in roughly 30%.

Notes on the study in general: There was expansion of tumor-derived TCR clones in blood after radiotherapy plus ipilimumab. Dynamics of early blood T cell clones, together with interferon-beta, were reportedly the best predictors of response.

Germline-derived CDR1 and CDR2 are LGHNA and YSLEER. V dropped 3 bases and J dropped 5 bases, with 14 bases sitting between them. The CDR3 totals 15 residues. Sequenced by immunoSEQ multiplex PCR; TCRdb stores in-frame clones only, minus some. The sample includes roughly 60,000 clones, approximately 76% of them seen just once. This clone was found a few times. What it binds is unknown. The input for sequencing was peripheral blood, taken from a patient treated with radiotherapy plus ipilimumab. The rearrangement links TRBV4-3 to TRBJ2-1, with TRBD2 as a possible D gene (6 bases). This TCR came from a human donor with non-small cell lung cancer who had a complete response to radiotherapy plus ipilimumab. Written as DNA, the CDR3 is TGCGCCAGCAGCCACGGGGGAGAAGGGGACAATGAGCAGTTCTTC. Its translation is CASSHGGEGDNEQFF.